These 16 T cell receptor beta chains were sequenced from one sample in a study of T cells in Graves' hyperthyroidism and ophthalmopathy (dated 2019 in TCRdb). Preparation of the library involved multiplex PCR. TCRdb names Illumina HiSeq 2000 as the instrument used. The TCR beta CDR3 regions were amplified from the RNA transcripts. The first round of RT-PCR for the TCR CDR3 was performed with the HTBI primer set and the Qiagen OneStep RT-PCR kit. The public reads were reanalyzed by TCRdb: fastp trimming at Q25, MiXCR alignment, in-frame beta chains only. Each CDR3 protein gets just one entry, which takes the most common genes and DNA from the rows behind it. The sample table records approximately 590,000 distinct CDR3 sequences; 35% to 55% of these occur just once. The ten biggest clones cover 8.2% of the sample. Input material: peripheral blood or thyroid tissue (not recorded which). Every receptor here comes from a woman aged 18-30 years with Graves' hyperthyroidism. Donor details come from another sample of the same person, matched by shared clones.

The rearrangement links TRBV24-1 to TRBJ2-5; 8 nucleotides match TRBD1. The CDR3 runs to 16 residues. V trimming: 5 bases; J trimming: 5 bases; junction bases outside the gene matches: 12. Germline-derived CDR1 and CDR2 are KGHDR and SFDVKD. CDR3 protein: CATSAYRTGTAETQYF. The CDR3 nucleotides are TGTGCCACCAGTGCTTACCGGACAGGGACGGCTGAGACCCAGTACTTC.

The gene calls are TRBV9 and TRBJ1-6, with TRBD1 as a possible D gene (5 bases). Germline values: CDR1 SGDLS, CDR2 YYNGEE. Trimming took off 3 bases at V and 8 bases at J, with 12 bases between the two ends. CDR3 length equals 14 residues. CDR3 DNA: TGTGCCAGCAGCGCTCTGGGGCAGGATTCACCCCTCCACTTT. It yields the protein CASSALGQDSPLHF.

The gene calls are TRBV6-5 and TRBJ1-2; tentative D call: TRBD1 (6 bases). Germline loops: CDR1 MNHEY, CDR2 SVGAGI. The CDR3 is 14 residues long. Trimming took 7 bases from V and 4 from J, leaving 16 bases between them. CDR3 nucleotide sequence: TGTGCCAGCAAGGGGGGGAGGGGAACCTATGGCTACACCTTC. Translating gives CASKGGRGTYGYTF.

The V gene is TRBV20-1, the J gene TRBJ1-2; the match to TRBD1 covers 9 bases. Germline CDR1 and CDR2: DFQATT and SNEGSKA (reference sequence). This CDR3 spans 14 amino acids. V was clipped by 5 bases and J by 6 bases; unmatched bases: 10. The CDR3 loop reads CSADGTGCLDGYTF. The CDR3 DNA is TGCAGTGCTGACGGGACAGGGTGTTTGGATGGCTACACCTTC.

The chain is built from TRBV10-3 and TRBJ1-1; no definite D call. Germline values: CDR1 ENHRY, CDR2 SYGVKD. CDR3 length equals 12 residues. Trimming removed 4 bases at V and 7 bases at J, with 10 bases between. CDR3 region: CAISAGRIEAFF. Here the CDR3 DNA reads TGTGCCATCAGTGCTGGACGGATTGAAGCTTTCTTT.

This rearrangement joins TRBV25-1 to TRBJ2-7; 11 bases are a match to TRBD2. V gave up 3 bases and J gave up 7 bases; unmatched junction bases: 8. The CDR3 loop spans 15 amino acids. Germline V gene sequence: CDR1 MGHDK, CDR2 SYGVNS. The CDR3 DNA reads as TGTGCCAGCAGTGATAGCGGGAGGGCGAGGAATGAGCAGTACTTC. Translated: CASSDSGRARNEQYF.

This clonotype showed up just a few times. This chain uses TRBV19 with TRBJ1-1; TRBD1 is a possible D gene (5 bases). CDR3 size: 11 residues. The germline V gene encodes CDR1 LNHDA and CDR2 SQIVND (reference sequence). Trimming removed 7 bases at V and 11 bases at J, with 14 bases between. The DNA of the CDR3 is TGTGCCAGTAACCAGCAGGGCTGGGCTTTCTTT. Protein sequence: CASNQQGWAFF.

This clonotype was detected only a few times. The chain is built from TRBV29-1 and TRBJ1-2, with D possibly matching TRBD1 (6 bases). CDR3 size: 12 residues. Looked up from germline, CDR1 is SQVTM and CDR2 is ANQGSEA. V lost 6 bases to trimming and J lost 4 bases, with 12 bases between them. Written as DNA, the CDR3 is TGCAGCGTAACAGGGAAAGGCTATGGCTACACCTTC. It encodes CSVTGKGYGYTF.

As to this clonotype: One base away lies a much larger clone, so this may be a sequencing read error. The chain combines TRBV2 with TRBJ1-3, with 9 bases identical to TRBD1. Germline V CDR1 and CDR2: SNHLY, FYNNEI. V trimming: 8 bases; J trimming: 0 bases; junction bases outside the gene matches: 5. The CDR3 extends over 15 amino acids. CDR3 sequence reads: CASGQGMLSGNTIYF. The CDR3 DNA sequence: TGTGCCAGCGGACAGGGGATGCTCTCTGGAAACACCATATATTTT.

The chain is built from TRBV12-3 or TRBV12-4 and TRBJ1-1; D call uncertain. The CDR3 spans 14 residues. Trimming removed 6 bases from V and 0 bases from J, with 11 bases in between. The CDR3 DNA sequence: TGTGCCAGCAGGTTGGGAGGTATGAACACTGAAGCTTTCTTT. Translation: CASRLGGMNTEAFF.

This clonotype has just a few counts. CDR3 in DNA: TGTGCCAGCAGTCCCCACGGAGAGACCCAGTACTTC. Its protein is CASSPHGETQYF. The chain combines TRBV7-9 with TRBJ2-5, with D unresolved. V lost 6 bases to trimming and J lost 4 bases, with 9 bases between them. The CDR3 runs 12 residues. CDR1 is SEHNR and CDR2 is FQNEAQ in the germline V gene (reference sequence).

This clonotype has only a few counts. The chain carries TRBV2 and TRBJ1-4; D gene unclear. V was clipped by 2 bases and J by 6 bases, with 16 bases between them. This CDR3 spans 16 amino acids. CDR1 SNHLY and CDR2 FYNNEI come from the germline V gene. The CDR3 bases are TGTGCCAGCAGTGAAATCCTTGGAGGGCGGGATGAAAAACTGTTTTTT. Translating it yields CASSEILGGRDEKLFF.

This clonotype was seen many times. V usage is TRBV2 and J usage is TRBJ1-6; D is perhaps TRBD1 (5 bases). Between the trimmed V and J ends, which lost 5 bases and 5 bases, there was a span of 13 bases. This CDR3 has 15 residues. From germline, CDR1 is SNHLY and CDR2 FYNNEI. The DNA of the CDR3 is TGTGCCAGCAGTCTCGACAGCGGCGATAATTCACCCCTCCACTTT. It is translated as CASSLDSGDNSPLHF.

The chain employs TRBV7-6 and TRBJ2-7; 7 bases agree with TRBD2. Germline V lookup: CDR1 SGHVS, CDR2 FNYEAQ. The CDR3 covers 12 residues. Trimming at V came to 5 bases and at J to 2 bases, leaving 0 bases not matched to a gene. CDR3 in DNA: TGTGCCAGCAGCGGGAGGGCCTACGAGCAGTACTTC. Translated: CASSGRAYEQYF.

This clonotype came up many times. This chain connects TRBV7-8 to TRBJ1-2; D perhaps matches TRBD1 (5 bases). CDR1 and CDR2 (germline): SGHVS, FQNEAQ. Trimming pared 2 bases from V and 9 bases from J, leaving 10 bases between. The length of the CDR3 is 12 residues. The CDR3 spells CASSLIGDSYTF. The CDR3 nucleotides read TGTGCCAGCAGCTTAATAGGGGATAGCTACACCTTC.

The chain links TRBV7-9 to TRBJ2-5; 8 bases are shared with TRBD2. J was trimmed by 1 base and V by 8 bases; bases with no gene match: 12. The CDR3 totals 16 residues. Germline lookup yields CDR1 SEHNR and CDR2 FQNEAQ (reference sequence). The CDR3 loop reads CASRTMGLAGQETQYF. CDR3 DNA: TGTGCCAGCCGCACTATGGGGCTAGCGGGCCAAGAGACCCAGTACTTC.